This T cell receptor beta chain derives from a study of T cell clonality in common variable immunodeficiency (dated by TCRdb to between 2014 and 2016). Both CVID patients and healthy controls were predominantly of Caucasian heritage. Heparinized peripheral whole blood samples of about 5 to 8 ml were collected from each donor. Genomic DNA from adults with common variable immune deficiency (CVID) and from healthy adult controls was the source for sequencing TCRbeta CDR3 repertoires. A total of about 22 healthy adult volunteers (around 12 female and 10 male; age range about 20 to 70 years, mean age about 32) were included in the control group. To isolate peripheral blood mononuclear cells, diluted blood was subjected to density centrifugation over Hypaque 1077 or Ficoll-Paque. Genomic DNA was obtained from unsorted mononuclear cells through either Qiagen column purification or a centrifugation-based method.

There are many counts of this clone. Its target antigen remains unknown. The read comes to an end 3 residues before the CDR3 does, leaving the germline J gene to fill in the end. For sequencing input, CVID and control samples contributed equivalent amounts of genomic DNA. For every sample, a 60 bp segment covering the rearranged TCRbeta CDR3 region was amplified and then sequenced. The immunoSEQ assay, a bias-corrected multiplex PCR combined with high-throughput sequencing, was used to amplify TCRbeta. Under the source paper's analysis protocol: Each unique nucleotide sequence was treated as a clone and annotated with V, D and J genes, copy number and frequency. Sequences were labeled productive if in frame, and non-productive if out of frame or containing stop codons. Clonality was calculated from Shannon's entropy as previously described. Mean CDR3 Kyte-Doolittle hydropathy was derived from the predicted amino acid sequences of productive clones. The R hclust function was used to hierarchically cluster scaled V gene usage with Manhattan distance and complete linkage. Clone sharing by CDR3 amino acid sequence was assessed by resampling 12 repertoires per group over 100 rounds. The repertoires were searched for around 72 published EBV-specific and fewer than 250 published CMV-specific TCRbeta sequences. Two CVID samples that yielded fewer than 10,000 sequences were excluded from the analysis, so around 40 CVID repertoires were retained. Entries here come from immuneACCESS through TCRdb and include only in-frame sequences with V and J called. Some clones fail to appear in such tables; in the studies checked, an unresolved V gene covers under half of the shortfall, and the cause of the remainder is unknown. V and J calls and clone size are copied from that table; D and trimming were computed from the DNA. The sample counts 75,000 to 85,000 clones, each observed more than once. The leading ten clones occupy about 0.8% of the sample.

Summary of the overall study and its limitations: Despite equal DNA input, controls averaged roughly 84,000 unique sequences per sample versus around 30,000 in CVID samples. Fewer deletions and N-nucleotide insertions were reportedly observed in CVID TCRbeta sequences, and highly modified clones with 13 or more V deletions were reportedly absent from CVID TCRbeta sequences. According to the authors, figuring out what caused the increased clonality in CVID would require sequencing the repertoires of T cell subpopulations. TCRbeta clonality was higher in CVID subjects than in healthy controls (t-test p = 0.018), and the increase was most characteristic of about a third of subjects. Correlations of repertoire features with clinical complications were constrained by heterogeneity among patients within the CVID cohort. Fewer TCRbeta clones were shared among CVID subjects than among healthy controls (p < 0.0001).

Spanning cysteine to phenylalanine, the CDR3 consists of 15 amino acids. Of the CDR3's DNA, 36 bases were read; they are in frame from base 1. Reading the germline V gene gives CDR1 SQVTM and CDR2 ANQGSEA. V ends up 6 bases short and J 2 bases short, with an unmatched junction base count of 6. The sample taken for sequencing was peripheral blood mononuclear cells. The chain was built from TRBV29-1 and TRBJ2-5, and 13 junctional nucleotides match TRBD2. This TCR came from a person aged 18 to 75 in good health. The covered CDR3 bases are TGCAGCGTGGGGACTAGCGGGATGATGCAAGAGACC. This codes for CSVGTSGMMQET. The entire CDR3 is CSVGTSGMMQETQYF.